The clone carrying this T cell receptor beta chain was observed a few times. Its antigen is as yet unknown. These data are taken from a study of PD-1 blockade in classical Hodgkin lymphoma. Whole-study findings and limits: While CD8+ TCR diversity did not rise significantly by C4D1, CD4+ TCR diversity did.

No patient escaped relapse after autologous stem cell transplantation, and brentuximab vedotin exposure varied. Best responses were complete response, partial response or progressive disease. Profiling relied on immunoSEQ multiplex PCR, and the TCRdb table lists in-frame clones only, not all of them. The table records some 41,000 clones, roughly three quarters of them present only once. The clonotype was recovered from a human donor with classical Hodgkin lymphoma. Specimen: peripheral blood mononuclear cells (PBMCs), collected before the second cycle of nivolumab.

CDR3 region: CASKTSSGSAYEQYF. The CDR3, as DNA: TGTGCCAGTAAGACCAGCAGCGGGAGTGCCTACGAGCAGTACTTC. The V call is TRBV19, the J call TRBJ2-7, with 8 nucleotides matching TRBD2. CDR1 and CDR2 (germline): LNHDA, SQIVND (reference sequence). CDR3 length equals 15 residues. V shed 7 bases, J shed 2 bases, and the junction held 10 bases outside the gene matches.